This T cell receptor (beta chain) was identified in a study of CD8 T cells in ankylosing spondylitis. Overall study findings and caveats: A TCR beta motif of several highly homologous variants seemed to mark ankylosing spondylitis blood. Reactive arthritis synovial fluid and blood were previously reported to contain some motif variants. Peripheral blood held disease-linked clones only at relatively low frequency, and these were CD8+.

Making use of molecular barcodes, quantitative 5'-RACE generated TCR beta libraries. Via MiXCR, TCRdb re-called the 5' RACE reads, giving one row per CDR3 protein. The sample holds 750,000 to 850,000 distinct CDR3 sequences, about an eighth seen once. Trimming shortened V by 0 bases and J by 2 bases, and 14 bases separated the two germline ends. This CDR3 is built from 16 residues. The germline CDR1 and CDR2 sequences are LNHNV and YYDKDF (reference sequence). Notes on this clonotype: As yet, its antigen is unknown.

The genes are TRBV15 and TRBJ2-7; unclear D gene. The sequence was collected from a male donor with ankylosing spondylitis. Sequenced sample: blood, either unsorted or a sorted T cell fraction (not recorded which). The CDR3 DNA follows: TGTGCCACCAGCAGAGATGCCTGGGGATCCACCTACGAGCAGTACTTC. Protein sequence: CATSRDAWGSTYEQYF. Variable domain in full (rest from reference TRBV15 and TRBJ2-7): DAMVIQNPRYQVTQFGKPVTLSCSQTLNHNVMYWYQQKSSQAPKLLFHYYDKDFNNEADTPDNFQSRRPNTSFCFLDIRSPGLGDTAMYLCATSRDAWGSTYEQYFGPGTRLTVT.